This TCR beta chain was documented in a study of T cells in Graves' hyperthyroidism and ophthalmopathy. TCR beta CDR3 region amplification was performed from RNA transcripts. RT-PCR in the first round (using the HTBI primer set) targeted the TCR CDR3. TCRdb used MiXCR to reprocess the multiplex PCR reads, holding one entry per CDR3 protein. The sample lists around 500,000 distinct CDR3 sequences, approximately 22% seen once, with around 50% in the top ten. The CDR3 loop spans 16 amino acids. In germline, CDR1 is DFQATT, CDR2 SNEGSKA (reference sequence). V gave up 3 bases and J gave up 0 bases, with 12 bases separating them. In its sample, this clonotype was seen a few times.

Sequencing was done on a sample of blood. The receptor was isolated from a woman in her 70s with Graves' ophthalmopathy. J is TRBJ1-6 and V is TRBV20-1; D is perhaps TRBD1 (5 bases). For the CDR3, the DNA is TGCAGTGCTAGTGGGACGGAGAGCTCCTATAATTCACCCCTCCACTTT. Translating it yields CSASGTESSYNSPLHF.